The rows below give T cell receptor beta chains drawn from one sample of a study of blood T cell repertoires in COVID-19. Profiling relied on immunoSEQ multiplex PCR, and the TCRdb table lists in-frame clones only, not all of them. The profile shows roughly 200,000 clones, roughly 76% of them singletons. Material for sequencing was peripheral blood. The receptors derive from a woman in her 50s with active or convalescent COVID-19. The CDR3 runs from the conserved cysteine through the conserved F or W. Each record gives: CDR3 DNA, CDR3 protein, V gene, D gene, J gene, clone size, CDR3 length. D genes are given only for firm matches. The size field is filled for only some rows; it gives once, few, many or a size class.

CDR3 DNA: TGTGCCAGCAGGGAGGGCTATAATTCACCCCTCCACTTT
CDR3 protein: CASREGYNSPLHF
V gene: TRBV27
D gene: .
J gene: TRBJ1-6
clone size: .
CDR3 length: 13

CDR3 DNA: TGTGCCAGCAGTTTCGGCGGGAACACTGAAGCTTTCTTT
CDR3 protein: CASSFGGNTEAFF
V gene: TRBV12-3/TRBV12-4
D gene: .
J gene: TRBJ1-1
clone size: .
CDR3 length: 13

CDR3 DNA: TGTGCCAGCTCACCGGGACAGGGTAACACCGGGGAGCTGTTTTTT
CDR3 protein: CASSPGQGNTGELFF
V gene: TRBV18
D gene: TRBD1
J gene: TRBJ2-2
clone size: .
CDR3 length: 15

CDR3 DNA: TGTGCCAGTAGTATAGATCGGACATCCTCTGGCTACACCTTC
CDR3 protein: CASSIDRTSSGYTF
V gene: TRBV19
D gene: .
J gene: TRBJ1-2
clone size: .
CDR3 length: 14

CDR3 DNA: TGTGCCAGCAGCCCGGGACAGGGCGGACTGTTTTTT
CDR3 protein: CASSPGQGGLFF
V gene: TRBV7-9
D gene: TRBD1
J gene: TRBJ1-4
clone size: .
CDR3 length: 12

CDR3 DNA: TGTGCCAGCAGCTTAGATGGGAGACTAGCGGGGAGCGACGAGCAGTACTTC
CDR3 protein: CASSLDGRLAGSDEQYF
V gene: TRBV11-2
D gene: TRBD2
J gene: TRBJ2-7
clone size: .
CDR3 length: 17

CDR3 DNA: TGTGCCAGCAGCCAAGCTGTTGCCGGGACAGGGGTGAGTGGCTACACCTTC
CDR3 protein: CASSQAVAGTGVSGYTF
V gene: TRBV3-1/TRBV3-2
D gene: TRBD1
J gene: TRBJ1-2
clone size: .
CDR3 length: 17

CDR3 DNA: TGTGCCAGCAGCTTTAGCAATCAGCCCCAGCATTTT
CDR3 protein: CASSFSNQPQHF
V gene: TRBV6-1
D gene: .
J gene: TRBJ1-5
clone size: .
CDR3 length: 12

CDR3 DNA: TGTGCCAGCAGCTTGGGCGTATCGGGCACTGAAGCTTTCTTT
CDR3 protein: CASSLGVSGTEAFF
V gene: TRBV5-4
D gene: .
J gene: TRBJ1-1
clone size: few
CDR3 length: 14

CDR3 DNA: TGCGCCAGCAGCTTAGACTCGGGAATACGCAGGCGTGAAAAACTGTTTTTT
CDR3 protein: CASSLDSGIRRREKLFF
V gene: TRBV5-1
D gene: .
J gene: TRBJ1-4
clone size: .
CDR3 length: 17

CDR3 DNA: TGTGCCTGGACTCTCCAGGGGAGCGGGAGAGATACGCAGTATTTT
CDR3 protein: CAWTLQGSGRDTQYF
V gene: TRBV30
D gene: TRBD2
J gene: TRBJ2-3
clone size: .
CDR3 length: 15

CDR3 DNA: TGCGCCAGCAGCCAAGATCTGAGGACTAGTAGGTTAAATGAGCAGTTCTTC
CDR3 protein: CASSQDLRTSRLNEQFF
V gene: TRBV4-3
D gene: TRBD2
J gene: TRBJ2-1
clone size: .
CDR3 length: 17

CDR3 DNA: TGTGCCAGCAGGCGGGGGGTGATGATGAATTCACCCCTCCACTTT
CDR3 protein: CASRRGVMMNSPLHF
V gene: TRBV6-5
D gene: .
J gene: TRBJ1-6
clone size: once
CDR3 length: 15

CDR3 DNA: TGTGCCAGTAGTATTGGGGGGACAGGTTTTAATGAAAAACTGTTTTTT
CDR3 protein: CASSIGGTGFNEKLFF
V gene: TRBV19
D gene: TRBD1
J gene: TRBJ1-4
clone size: .
CDR3 length: 16

CDR3 DNA: TGTGCCAGCAGTTTTCGTACAGAGAACACTGAAGCTTTCTTT
CDR3 protein: CASSFRTENTEAFF
V gene: TRBV6-5
D gene: .
J gene: TRBJ1-1
clone size: few
CDR3 length: 14

CDR3 DNA: TGCGCCAGCAGCCCCGGAGGGACTAGCGGGAGAGTTGAGCAGTTCTTC
CDR3 protein: CASSPGGTSGRVEQFF
V gene: TRBV5-1
D gene: TRBD2
J gene: TRBJ2-1
clone size: .
CDR3 length: 16

CDR3 DNA: TGTGCCAGCAGTTGGGGCGGACAGGGGGCCTACGAGCAGTACTTC
CDR3 protein: CASSWGGQGAYEQYF
V gene: TRBV27
D gene: TRBD1
J gene: TRBJ2-7
clone size: .
CDR3 length: 15

CDR3 DNA: TGTGCCAGCAGCTTGGACAGGGTAGAGAGGGCCAAAAACATTCAGTACTTC
CDR3 protein: CASSLDRVERAKNIQYF
V gene: TRBV7-8
D gene: TRBD1
J gene: TRBJ2-4
clone size: few
CDR3 length: 17

CDR3 DNA: TGTGCCAGCAGCTTAGACCAGCGGAGCACAGATACGCAGTATTTT
CDR3 protein: CASSLDQRSTDTQYF
V gene: TRBV7-2
D gene: .
J gene: TRBJ2-3
clone size: .
CDR3 length: 15

CDR3 DNA: TGTGCCAGCAGCTTGGCCGGACTAGCGGGAGAAGTCCAGCGGTTCTTC
CDR3 protein: CASSLAGLAGEVQRFF
V gene: TRBV5-6
D gene: TRBD2
J gene: TRBJ2-1
clone size: .
CDR3 length: 16